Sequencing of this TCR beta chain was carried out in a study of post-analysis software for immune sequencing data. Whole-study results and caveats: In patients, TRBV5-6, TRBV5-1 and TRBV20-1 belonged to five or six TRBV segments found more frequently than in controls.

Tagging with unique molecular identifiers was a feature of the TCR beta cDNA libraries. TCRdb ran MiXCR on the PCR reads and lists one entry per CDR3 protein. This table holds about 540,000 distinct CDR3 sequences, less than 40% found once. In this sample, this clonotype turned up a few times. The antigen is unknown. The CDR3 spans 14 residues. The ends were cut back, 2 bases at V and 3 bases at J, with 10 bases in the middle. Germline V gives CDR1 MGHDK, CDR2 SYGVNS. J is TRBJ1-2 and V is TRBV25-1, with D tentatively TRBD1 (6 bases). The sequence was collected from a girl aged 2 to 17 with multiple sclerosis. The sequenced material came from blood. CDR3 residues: CASSEVGHDYGYTF. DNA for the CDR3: TGTGCCAGCAGTGAAGTGGGACACGACTATGGCTACACCTTC.